This TCR beta chain was found in a study of CD8 T cells in Susac syndrome. CDR1 SQVTM and CDR2 ANQGSEA come from the germline V gene. This CDR3 is 13 amino acids long. V gave up 6 bases and J gave up 1 base; unmatched junction bases: 2. After extraction with the RNeasy kit, about 0.5 to 1 ug of the RNA was reverse transcribed using random hexamers. With immunoSEQ multiplex PCR, TCR beta CDR3 was amplified across 54 Vbeta and 13 Jbeta. MiXCR, applied by TCRdb to the immunoSEQ multiplex PCR reads, yields one record per CDR3 protein. The table lists over 140,000 distinct CDR3 sequences, roughly 94% of them singletons.

Source material: CD4+ T cells from PBMCs. This TCR derives from a human donor with Susac syndrome. This chain links TRBV29-1 with TRBJ1-5; 8 bases match TRBD1. In nucleotides, the CDR3 is TGCAGCGTGGGGGACAGGAGCAATCAGCCCCAGCATTTT. Translated, it gives CSVGDRSNQPQHF.